The clone carrying this T cell receptor (beta chain) has just a few counts. Its target is not known. The investigators amplified TCR beta CDR3 regions from RNA transcripts. When the TCR CDR3 underwent first-round RT-PCR, the HTBI primer set was used. TCRdb re-called the multiplex PCR reads through MiXCR, storing one row per CDR3 protein. The repertoire holds about 640,000 distinct CDR3 sequences, with under 25% as singletons. The sample originates from a study of T cells in Graves' hyperthyroidism and ophthalmopathy. Background on the study: Peripheral blood sampling occurred at initial diagnosis, before any treatment.

Study results and caveats: The blood repertoire included most of the expanded thyroid clonotypes above 0.001.

The CDR3 loop spans 13 amino acids. The V gene end was trimmed by 8 bases and the J gene end by 4 bases; junction bases not matched to a gene: 7. Germline V lookup: CDR1 GTSNPN, CDR2 SVGIG (reference sequence). Each 10 ml fresh peripheral blood draw supplied the PBMCs. The chain couples TRBV30 to TRBJ2-1, with TRBD1 identical over 8 bases. The sample consisted of blood. The TCR was taken from a man aged 25 to 40 with Graves' ophthalmopathy. CDR3 DNA sequence: TGTGCCCGACGAGGACAGGGTTACAATGAGCAGTTCTTC. Protein sequence: CARRGQGYNEQFF.